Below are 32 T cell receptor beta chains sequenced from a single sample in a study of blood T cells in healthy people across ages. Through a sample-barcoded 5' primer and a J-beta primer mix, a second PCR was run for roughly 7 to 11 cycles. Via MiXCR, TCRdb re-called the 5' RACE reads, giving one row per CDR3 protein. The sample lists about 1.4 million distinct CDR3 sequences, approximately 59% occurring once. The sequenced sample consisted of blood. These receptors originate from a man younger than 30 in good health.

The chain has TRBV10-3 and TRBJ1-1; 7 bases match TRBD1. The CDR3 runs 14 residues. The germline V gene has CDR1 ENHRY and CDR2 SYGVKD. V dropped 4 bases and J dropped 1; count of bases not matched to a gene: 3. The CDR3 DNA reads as TGTGCCATCAGTGGACAGGGCGGGAACACTGAAGCTTTCTTT. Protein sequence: CAISGQGGNTEAFF.

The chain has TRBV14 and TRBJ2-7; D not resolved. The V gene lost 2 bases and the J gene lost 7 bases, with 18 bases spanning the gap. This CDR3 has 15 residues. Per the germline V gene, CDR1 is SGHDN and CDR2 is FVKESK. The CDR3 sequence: CASSQHDGVSNEQYF. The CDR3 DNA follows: TGTGCCAGCAGCCAACATGACGGAGTTTCCAATGAGCAGTACTTC.

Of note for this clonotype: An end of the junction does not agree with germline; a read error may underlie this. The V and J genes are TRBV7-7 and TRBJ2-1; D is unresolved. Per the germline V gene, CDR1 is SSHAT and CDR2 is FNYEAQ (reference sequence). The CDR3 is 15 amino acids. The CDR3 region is CASSLSRESYNEQFF. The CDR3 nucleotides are TGTGCTAGCAGCTTAAGCAGAGAATCCTACAATGAGCAGTTCTTC.

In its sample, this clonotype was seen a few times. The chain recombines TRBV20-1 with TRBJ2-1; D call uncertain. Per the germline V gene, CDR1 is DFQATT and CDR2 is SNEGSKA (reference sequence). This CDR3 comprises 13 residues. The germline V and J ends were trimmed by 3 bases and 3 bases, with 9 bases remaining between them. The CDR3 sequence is CSARTTDYNEQFF. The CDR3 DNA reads TGCAGTGCTAGGACCACTGACTACAATGAGCAGTTCTTC.

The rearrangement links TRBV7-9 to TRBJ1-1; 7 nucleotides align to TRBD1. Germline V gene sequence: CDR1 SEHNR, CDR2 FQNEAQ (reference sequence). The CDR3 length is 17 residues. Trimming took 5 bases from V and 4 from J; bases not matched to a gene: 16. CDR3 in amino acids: CASSPDQLQGRGTEAFF. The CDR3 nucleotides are TGTGCCAGCAGCCCCGACCAGTTACAGGGGCGAGGCACTGAAGCTTTCTTT. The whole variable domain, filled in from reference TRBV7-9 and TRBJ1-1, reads DTGVSQNPRHKITKRGQNVTFRCDPISEHNRLYWYRQTLGQGPEFLTYFQNEAQLEKSRLLSDRFSAERPKGSFSTLEIQRTEQGDSAMYLCASSPDQLQGRGTEAFFGQGTRLTVV.

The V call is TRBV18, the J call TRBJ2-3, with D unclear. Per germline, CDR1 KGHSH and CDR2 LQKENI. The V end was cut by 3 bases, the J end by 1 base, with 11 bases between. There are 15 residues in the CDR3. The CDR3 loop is CASSPRERRTDTQYF. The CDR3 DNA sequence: TGTGCCAGCTCACCGCGCGAACGGCGCACAGATACGCAGTATTTT.

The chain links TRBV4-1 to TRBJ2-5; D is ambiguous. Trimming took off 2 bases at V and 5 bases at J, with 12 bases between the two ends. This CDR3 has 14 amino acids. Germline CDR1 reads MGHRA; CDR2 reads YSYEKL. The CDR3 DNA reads TGCGCCAGCAGCCAAAGCGCGATCGGTGAGACCCAGTACTTC. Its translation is CASSQSAIGETQYF.

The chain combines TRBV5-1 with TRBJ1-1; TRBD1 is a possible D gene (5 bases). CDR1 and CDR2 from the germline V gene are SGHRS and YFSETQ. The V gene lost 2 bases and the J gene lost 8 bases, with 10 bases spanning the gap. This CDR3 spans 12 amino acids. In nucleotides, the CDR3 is TGCGCCAGCAGCTTTACAGGATGGGAAGCTTTCTTT. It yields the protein CASSFTGWEAFF. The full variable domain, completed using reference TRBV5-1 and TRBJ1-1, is KAGVTQTPRYLIKTRGQQVTLSCSPISGHRSVSWYQQTPGQGLQFLFEYFSETQRNKGNFPGRFSGRQFSNSRSEMNVSTLELGDSALYLCASSFTGWEAFFGQGTRLTVV.

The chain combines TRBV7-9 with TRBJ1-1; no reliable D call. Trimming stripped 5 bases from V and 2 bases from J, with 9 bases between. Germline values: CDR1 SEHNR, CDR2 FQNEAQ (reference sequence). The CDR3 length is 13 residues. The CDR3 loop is CASSKDPNTEAFF. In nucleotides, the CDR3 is TGTGCCAGCAGCAAGGACCCTAACACTGAAGCTTTCTTT.

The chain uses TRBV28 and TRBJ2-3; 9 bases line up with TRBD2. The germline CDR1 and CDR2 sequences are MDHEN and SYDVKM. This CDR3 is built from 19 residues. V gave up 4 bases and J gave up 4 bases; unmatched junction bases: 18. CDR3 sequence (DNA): TGTGCCAGCAGTTCTATTCTCATTCAAGCGGGGGGAGAGGCAGATACGCAGTATTTT. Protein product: CASSSILIQAGGEADTQYF. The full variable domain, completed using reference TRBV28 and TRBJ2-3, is DVKVTQSSRYLVKRTGEKVFLECVQDMDHENMFWYRQDPGLGLRLIYFSYDVKMKEKGDIPEGYSVSREKKERFSLILESASTNQTSMYLCASSSILIQAGGEADTQYFGPGTRLTVL.

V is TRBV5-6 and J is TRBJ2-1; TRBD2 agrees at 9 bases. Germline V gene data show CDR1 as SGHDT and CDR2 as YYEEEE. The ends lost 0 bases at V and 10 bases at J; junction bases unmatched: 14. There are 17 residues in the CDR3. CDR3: CASSLGMGSGRDQEQFF. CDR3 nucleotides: TGTGCCAGCAGCTTGGGAATGGGTAGCGGGAGAGATCAGGAGCAGTTCTTC.

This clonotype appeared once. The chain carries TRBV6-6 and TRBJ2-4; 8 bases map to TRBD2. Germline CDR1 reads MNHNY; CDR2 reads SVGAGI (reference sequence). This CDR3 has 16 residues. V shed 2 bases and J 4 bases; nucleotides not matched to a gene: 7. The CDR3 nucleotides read TGTGCCAGCAGTTACCCCAATGAGCGGGGGAAAAACATTCAGTACTTC. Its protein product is CASSYPNERGKNIQYF.

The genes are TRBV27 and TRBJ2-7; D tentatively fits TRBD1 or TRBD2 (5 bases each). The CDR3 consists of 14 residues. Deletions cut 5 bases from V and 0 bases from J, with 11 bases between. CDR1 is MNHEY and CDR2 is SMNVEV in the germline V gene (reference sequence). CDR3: CASSVGDPSYEQYF. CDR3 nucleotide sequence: TGTGCCAGCAGTGTCGGGGACCCCTCCTACGAGCAGTACTTC.

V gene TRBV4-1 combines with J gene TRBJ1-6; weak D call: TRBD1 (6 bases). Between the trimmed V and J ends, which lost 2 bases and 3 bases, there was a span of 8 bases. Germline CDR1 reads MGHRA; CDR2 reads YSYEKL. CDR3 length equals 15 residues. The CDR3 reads CASSQQGIYNSPLHF. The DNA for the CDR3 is TGCGCCAGCAGCCAACAGGGGATCTATAATTCACCCCTCCACTTT.

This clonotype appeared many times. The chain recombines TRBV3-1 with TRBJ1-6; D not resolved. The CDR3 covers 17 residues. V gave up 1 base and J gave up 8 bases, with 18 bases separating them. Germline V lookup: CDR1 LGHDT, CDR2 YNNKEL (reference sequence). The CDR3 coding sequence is TGTGCCAGCAGCCAAGTCATTCAAACAGCGTTTGATTCACCCCTCCACTTT. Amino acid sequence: CASSQVIQTAFDSPLHF.

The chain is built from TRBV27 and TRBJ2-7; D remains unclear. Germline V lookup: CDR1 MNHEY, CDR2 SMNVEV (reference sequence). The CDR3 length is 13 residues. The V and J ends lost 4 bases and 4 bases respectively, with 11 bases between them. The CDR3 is CASSWSPGYEQYF. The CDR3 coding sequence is TGTGCCAGCAGTTGGTCCCCTGGGTACGAGCAGTACTTC.

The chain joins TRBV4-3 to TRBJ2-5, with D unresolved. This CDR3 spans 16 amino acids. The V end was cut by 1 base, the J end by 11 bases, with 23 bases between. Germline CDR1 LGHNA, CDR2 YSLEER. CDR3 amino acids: CASSQGNYQSYNEQYF. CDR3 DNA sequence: TGCGCCAGCAGCCAAGGTAACTACCAATCCTACAATGAGCAGTACTTC.

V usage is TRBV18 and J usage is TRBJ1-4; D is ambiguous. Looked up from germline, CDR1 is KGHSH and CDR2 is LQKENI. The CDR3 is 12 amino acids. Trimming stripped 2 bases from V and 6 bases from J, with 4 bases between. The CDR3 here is CASSPEDEKLFF. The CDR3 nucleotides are TGTGCCAGCTCACCAGAGGATGAAAAACTGTTTTTT.

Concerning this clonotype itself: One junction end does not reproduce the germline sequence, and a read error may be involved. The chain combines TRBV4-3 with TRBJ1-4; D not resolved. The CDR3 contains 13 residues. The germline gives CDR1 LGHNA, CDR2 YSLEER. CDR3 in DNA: TGCGCCGGCAGCCAAAACTCTAATGAAAAACTGTTTTTT. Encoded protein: CAGSQNSNEKLFF.

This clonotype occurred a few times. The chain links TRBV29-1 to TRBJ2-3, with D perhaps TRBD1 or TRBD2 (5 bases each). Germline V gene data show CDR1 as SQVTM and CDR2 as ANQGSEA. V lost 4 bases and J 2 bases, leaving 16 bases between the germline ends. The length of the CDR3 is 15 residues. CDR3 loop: CSVGGDGYYTDTQYF. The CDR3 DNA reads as TGCAGCGTTGGAGGGGACGGTTATTACACAGATACGCAGTATTTT.

The CDR3, as DNA: TGCAGTGCTAGTGGGGGACAGGAAACCTACGAGCAGTACTTC. It translates to CSASGGQETYEQYF. The V and J genes are TRBV20-1 and TRBJ2-4; TRBD1 matches 8 bases. The J call could be wrong; TRBJ2-7 is a better fit for the DNA end. The CDR3 consists of 14 residues. In germline, CDR1 is DFQATT, CDR2 SNEGSKA (reference sequence).

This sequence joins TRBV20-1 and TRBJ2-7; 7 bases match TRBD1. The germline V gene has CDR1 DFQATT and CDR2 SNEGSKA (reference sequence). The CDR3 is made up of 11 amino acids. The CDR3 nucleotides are TGCAGCGGGGACAGATCCTACGAGCAGTACTTC. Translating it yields CSGDRSYEQYF.

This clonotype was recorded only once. For the CDR3, the DNA is TGTGCCAGTAGTACCTCCCTGGACAGCTACAACGAGCAGTACTTC. Residues: CASSTSLDSYNEQYF. The rearrangement uses TRBV19 and TRBJ2-7; possible D gene TRBD1, 6 bases. The CDR3 contains 15 residues. The V and J ends lost 4 bases and 5 bases respectively, with 18 bases between them. CDR1 is LNHDA and CDR2 is SQIVND in the germline V gene (reference sequence).

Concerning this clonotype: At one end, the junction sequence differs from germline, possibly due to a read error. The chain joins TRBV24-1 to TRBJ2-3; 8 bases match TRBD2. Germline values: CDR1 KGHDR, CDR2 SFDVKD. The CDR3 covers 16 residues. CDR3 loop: CASSDVAGGDTDTQYF. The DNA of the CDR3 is TGTGCCTCCAGTGATGTCGCGGGGGGTGACACAGATACGCAGTATTTT.

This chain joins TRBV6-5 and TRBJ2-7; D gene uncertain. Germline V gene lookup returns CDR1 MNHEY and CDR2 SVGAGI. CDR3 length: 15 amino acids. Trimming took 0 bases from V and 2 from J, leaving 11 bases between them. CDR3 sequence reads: CASSYSGRAAYEQYF. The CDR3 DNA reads TGTGCCAGCAGTTACTCGGGAAGGGCGGCCTACGAGCAGTACTTC.

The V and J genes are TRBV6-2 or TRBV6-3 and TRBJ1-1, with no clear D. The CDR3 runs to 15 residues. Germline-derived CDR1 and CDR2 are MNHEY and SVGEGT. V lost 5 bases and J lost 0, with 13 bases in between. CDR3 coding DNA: TGTGCCAGCAGTCACGGTGTGGGCATGAACACTGAAGCTTTCTTT. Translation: CASSHGVGMNTEAFF.

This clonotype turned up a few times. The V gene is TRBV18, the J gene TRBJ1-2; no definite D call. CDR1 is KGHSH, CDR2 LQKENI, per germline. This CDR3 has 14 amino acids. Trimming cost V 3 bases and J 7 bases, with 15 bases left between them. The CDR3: CASSPTGRRRGYTF. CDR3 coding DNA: TGTGCCAGCTCACCTACTGGACGGCGTCGTGGCTACACCTTC. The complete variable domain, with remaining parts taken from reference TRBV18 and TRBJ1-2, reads NAGVMQNPRHLVRRRGQEARLRCSPMKGHSHVYWYRQLPEEGLKFMVYLQKENIIDESGMPKERFSAEFPKEGPSILRIQQVVRGDSAAYFCASSPTGRRRGYTFGSGTRLTVV.

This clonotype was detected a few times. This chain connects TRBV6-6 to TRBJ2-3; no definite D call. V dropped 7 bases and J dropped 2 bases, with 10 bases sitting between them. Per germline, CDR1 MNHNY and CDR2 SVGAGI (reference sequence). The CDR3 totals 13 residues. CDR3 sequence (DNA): TGTGCCAGCACCCCAGACTTCACAGATACGCAGTATTTT. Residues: CASTPDFTDTQYF.

The CDR3 DNA follows: TGTGCCAGCAGCCTGCCGGGGGGCGGGGGCTTCGACGAGCAGTACTTC. Amino acid sequence: CASSLPGGGGFDEQYF. The J gene is TRBJ2-4, the V gene TRBV13; perhaps TRBD2 as D (7 bases). Near its end, the DNA agrees better with TRBJ2-7, so the J call may be wrong. The CDR3 loop spans 16 amino acids. CDR1 is PRHDT, CDR2 FYEKMQ, per germline (reference sequence).

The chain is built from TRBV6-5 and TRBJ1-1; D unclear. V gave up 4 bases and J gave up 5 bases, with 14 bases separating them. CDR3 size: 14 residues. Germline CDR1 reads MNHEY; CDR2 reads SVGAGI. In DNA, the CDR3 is TGTGCCAGCAGTTTAACAGTAACTGGGACTGAAGCTTTCTTT. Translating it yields CASSLTVTGTEAFF.

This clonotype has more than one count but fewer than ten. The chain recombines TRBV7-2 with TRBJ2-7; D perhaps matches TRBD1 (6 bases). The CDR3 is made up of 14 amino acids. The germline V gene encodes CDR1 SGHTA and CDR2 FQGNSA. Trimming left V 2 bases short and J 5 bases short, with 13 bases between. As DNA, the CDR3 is TGTGCCAGCAGCTTATCCCAGGGGCATGACGAGCAGTACTTC. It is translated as CASSLSQGHDEQYF.

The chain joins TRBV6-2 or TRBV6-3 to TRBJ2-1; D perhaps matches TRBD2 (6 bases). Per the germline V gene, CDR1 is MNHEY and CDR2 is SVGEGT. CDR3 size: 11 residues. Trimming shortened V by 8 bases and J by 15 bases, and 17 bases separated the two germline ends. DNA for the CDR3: TGTGCCAGCTCCAACTGGGGGGAGGCGTTCTTC. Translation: CASSNWGEAFF.